Following are 30 T cell receptor beta chains from one sample sequenced in a study of identifying expanded T cells in peripheral blood. Libraries were prepared by immunoSEQ multiplex PCR; TCRdb keeps only in-frame clonotypes and omits some of them. The data contain about 100,000 clones, 87% of them seen just once; the ten biggest clones take up about 18%. Sequencing used blood. These receptors were obtained from a person between 18 and 75 years old in good health.

In this sample, this clone turned up once. This chain uses TRBV5-6 with TRBJ1-6; no firm D call. There are 12 residues in the CDR3. The germline V gene encodes CDR1 SGHDT and CDR2 YYEEEE. Trimming took off 0 bases at V and 10 bases at J, with 5 bases between the two ends. The CDR3 nucleotides read TGTGCCAGCAGCTTGGATAGGTCACCCCTCCACTTT. Translating gives CASSLDRSPLHF.

V and J are TRBV12-5 and TRBJ1-4; possible D gene TRBD1, 5 bases. Germline CDR1 is LGHNT and CDR2 is FRNRAP. With 6 bases removed from V and 2 bases from J, the gap between germline ends came to 7 bases. This CDR3 region has 13 residues. CDR3 bases: TGTGCTAGTGGGCAGGGTACTAATGAAAAACTGTTTTTT. It translates to CASGQGTNEKLFF. The full variable domain, in which reference TRBV12-5 and TRBJ1-4 provide the parts outside the CDR3, is DARVTQTPRHKVTEMGQEVTMRCQPILGHNTVFWYRQTMMQGLELLAYFRNRAPLDDSGMPKDRFSAEMPDATLATLKIQPSEPRDSAVYFCASGQGTNEKLFFGSGTQLSVL.

The chain links TRBV4-3 to TRBJ2-3; D gene uncertain. The ends were cut back, 0 bases at V and 1 base at J, with 5 bases in the middle. The CDR3 is made up of 14 amino acids. Germline V gene data show CDR1 as LGHNA and CDR2 as YSLEER. The CDR3 nucleotides are TGCGCCAGCAGCCAAGATGTCGGCACAGATACGCAGTATTTT. Protein product: CASSQDVGTDTQYF.

The chain links TRBV7-2 to TRBJ2-1; 13 nucleotides align to TRBD2. The CDR3 loop spans 16 amino acids. V was pared by 1 base and J by 8 bases, with 5 bases of the junction left unmatched. Germline-derived CDR1 and CDR2 are SGHTA and FQGNSA. CDR3 nucleotide sequence: TGTGCCAGCAGCTTAGTTGGGACTAGCGGGGATGATGAGCAGTTCTTC. Protein product: CASSLVGTSGDDEQFF.

The chain carries TRBV7-9 and TRBJ1-4; 8 nucleotides align to TRBD1. Germline V gene sequence: CDR1 SEHNR, CDR2 FQNEAQ (reference sequence). The CDR3 covers 17 residues. V lost 0 bases, J lost 4 bases, and 7 bases stayed unmatched. The CDR3 bases are TGTGCCAGCAGCTTAGCGACAGGGGACTTGGGTAATGAAAAACTGTTTTTT. It codes for CASSLATGDLGNEKLFF.

V gene TRBV27 combines with J gene TRBJ2-4; D is possibly TRBD2 (6 bases). The CDR3 extends over 15 amino acids. V was pared by 6 bases and J by 3 bases, with 15 bases between. Germline V gene data show CDR1 as MNHEY and CDR2 as SMNVEV (reference sequence). CDR3 loop: CASSAFGGSKNIQYF. In DNA, the CDR3 is TGTGCCAGCAGCGCCTTCGGGGGTAGCAAAAACATTCAGTACTTC.

This chain connects TRBV2 to TRBJ1-6, with no clear D. V was clipped by 4 bases and J by 4 bases, with 8 bases between them. The CDR3 is 14 amino acids. CDR1 and CDR2 from the germline V gene are SNHLY and FYNNEI. This CDR3 reads CASSGGLYNSPLHF. Here the CDR3 DNA reads TGTGCCAGCAGTGGTGGACTATATAATTCACCCCTCCACTTT.

This clone has more than one count but fewer than ten. The V and J genes are TRBV6-5 and TRBJ2-1; tentative D call: TRBD1 (6 bases). This CDR3 is 15 amino acids long. V was shortened by 6 bases and J by 3 bases, with 15 bases between the two germline ends. Germline V gene lookup returns CDR1 MNHEY and CDR2 SVGAGI. Written as DNA, the CDR3 is TGTGCCAGCAGAATACAGGGTCCGGGCTACAATGAGCAGTTCTTC. Its translation is CASRIQGPGYNEQFF.

The V and J genes are TRBV6-6 and TRBJ2-1, with D possibly being TRBD2 (5 bases). Germline V gene sequence: CDR1 MNHNY, CDR2 SVGAGI (reference sequence). V lost 5 bases, J lost 2 bases, and 7 bases lay in between. The CDR3 spans 13 residues. CDR3 DNA: TGTGCCAGCAGTCCACTAGCCTACAATGAGCAGTTCTTC. This sequence encodes CASSPLAYNEQFF.

This clone appeared once. The chain employs TRBV14 and TRBJ1-3; D is uncertain. This CDR3 spans 11 amino acids. Germline loops: CDR1 SGHDN, CDR2 FVKESK. Trimming cost V 6 bases and J 8 bases, with 8 bases left between them. CDR3 sequence: CASRDQYTIYF. The CDR3 nucleotides are TGTGCCAGCAGAGATCAGTACACCATATATTTT.

In this sample, this clone turned up once. J is TRBJ1-2 and V is TRBV19; D is undetermined. Germline V gene lookup returns CDR1 LNHDA and CDR2 SQIVND (reference sequence). Deletions cut 10 bases from V and 4 bases from J, with 19 bases between. The CDR3 is made up of 14 amino acids. Here the CDR3 reads CATRRARGTYGYTF. The CDR3 DNA is TGTGCCACTCGCCGGGCCCGGGGAACCTATGGCTACACCTTC.

The CDR3 is CASSQDWGQGAQPQHF. The CDR3 nucleotides read TGCGCCAGCAGCCAAGATTGGGGACAGGGGGCACAGCCCCAGCATTTT. The J gene is TRBJ1-5, the V gene TRBV4-1; 12 bases map to TRBD1. The V and J ends lost 0 bases and 7 bases, in that order; junction bases with no gene match: 4. The CDR3 covers 16 residues. Germline V gene lookup returns CDR1 MGHRA and CDR2 YSYEKL.

This clone was seen a few times. The chain employs TRBV18 and TRBJ1-1; the D gene is possibly TRBD1 (5 bases). The CDR3 extends over 15 amino acids. Germline V lookup: CDR1 KGHSH, CDR2 LQKENI. V was pared by 2 bases and J by 7 bases, with 17 bases between. The DNA of the CDR3 is TGTGCCAGCTCACCATCCGGGGGGTATAAACTTGAAGCTTTCTTT. It codes for CASSPSGGYKLEAFF.

The chain uses TRBV28 and TRBJ2-1; 7 bases fit TRBD2. V was pared by 6 bases and J by 5 bases, with 7 bases of the junction left unmatched. The CDR3 spans 14 residues. Per the germline V gene, CDR1 is MDHEN and CDR2 is SYDVKM. CDR3 nucleotides: TGTGCCAGCAGACCGGGGGGTCGGCACAATGAGCAGTTCTTC. Protein sequence: CASRPGGRHNEQFF.

In its sample, this clone was seen once. The gene calls are TRBV6-1 and TRBJ2-1, with D possibly being TRBD2 (6 bases). This CDR3 is built from 15 residues. Germline V lookup: CDR1 MNHNS, CDR2 SASEGT. The germline V and J ends were trimmed by 4 bases and 2 bases, with 12 bases remaining between them. The CDR3 loop reads CASSVAGPAYNEQFF. CDR3 bases: TGTGCCAGCAGTGTCGCGGGGCCCGCCTACAATGAGCAGTTCTTC.

A single count supports this clone. CDR3 nucleotides: TGTGCCAGCAGCCAAAGACAGGTTCCAGATACGCAGTATTTT. Its protein is CASSQRQVPDTQYF. This chain joins TRBV7-2 and TRBJ2-3, with a tentative D call TRBD1 (6 bases). The CDR3 totals 14 residues. The ends were cut back, 5 bases at V and 4 bases at J, with 13 bases in the middle. Germline V gene data show CDR1 as SGHTA and CDR2 as FQGNSA.

The chain is built from TRBV5-6 and TRBJ2-3; TRBD1 matches at 7 bases. Germline-derived CDR1 and CDR2 are SGHDT and YYEEEE. This CDR3 spans 14 amino acids. V trimming: 5 bases; J trimming: 1 base; junction bases outside the gene matches: 4. Here the CDR3 DNA reads TGTGCCAGCAGTCCGGGACAGCGCACAGATACGCAGTATTTT. It yields the protein CASSPGQRTDTQYF.

The rearrangement links TRBV4-2 to TRBJ2-2; D perhaps matches TRBD1 (6 bases). Trimming stripped 3 bases from V and 0 bases from J, with 11 bases between. This CDR3 is 16 amino acids long. Germline CDR1 LGHNA, CDR2 YNFKEQ. The DNA of the CDR3 is TGTGCCAGCAGCCATCCGGACAGAACGAACACCGGGGAGCTGTTTTTT. Translation: CASSHPDRTNTGELFF.

This chain connects TRBV2 to TRBJ2-3; D is unresolved. V shed 4 bases and J shed 0 bases, with 11 bases lying between them. This CDR3 contains 15 residues. CDR1 and CDR2 (germline): SNHLY, FYNNEI. The CDR3 protein is CASSGVMGSTDTQYF. CDR3 DNA: TGTGCCAGCAGTGGGGTTATGGGGAGCACAGATACGCAGTATTTT.

The chain carries TRBV4-2 and TRBJ2-7, with 10 nucleotides matching TRBD2. The V segment lost 0 bases and the J segment 0 bases; nucleotides outside the gene matches: 5. The CDR3 is 17 residues long. The germline CDR1 and CDR2 sequences are LGHNA and YNFKEQ. Written as DNA, the CDR3 is TGTGCCAGCAGCCAAGATTCCAAGCGGGGGGGCTCCTACGAGCAGTACTTC. It translates to CASSQDSKRGGSYEQYF.

The V call is TRBV7-8, the J call TRBJ2-1; 9 nucleotides agree with TRBD1. CDR3 size: 14 residues. Germline V CDR1 and CDR2: SGHVS, FQNEAQ. J gave up 8 bases and V 3 bases, and 5 bases lay outside the gene matches. The DNA for the CDR3 is TGTGCCAGCAGCTTTAGTAGGGACAGGGATGAGCAGTTCTTC. The encoded protein is CASSFSRDRDEQFF.

This chain joins TRBV6-6 and TRBJ1-2; no clear D. This CDR3 contains 10 residues. The V gene lost 11 bases and the J gene lost 0 bases, with 4 bases spanning the gap. Germline assignment: CDR1 MNHNY and CDR2 SVGAGI (reference sequence). CDR3 residues: CAASNYGYTF. The CDR3, as DNA: TGTGCCGCTTCTAACTATGGCTACACCTTC.

The genes are TRBV13 and TRBJ1-3; D is perhaps TRBD1 (5 bases). The CDR3 has 14 amino acids. CDR1 and CDR2 from the germline V gene are PRHDT and FYEKMQ (reference sequence). Trimming left V 5 bases short and J 3 bases short, with 11 bases between. Here the CDR3 reads CASSQGRNGNTIYF. CDR3 DNA sequence: TGTGCCAGCAGCCAGGGACGGAATGGAAACACCATATATTTT.

CDR3 sequence reads: CASSMGQYYYGYTF. In DNA form, the CDR3 reads TGTGCCAGTAGTATGGGCCAGTATTACTATGGCTACACCTTC. The chain uses TRBV19 and TRBJ1-2; D remains unclear. Germline CDR1 is LNHDA and CDR2 is SQIVND (reference sequence). The V gene lost 3 bases and the J gene lost 3 bases, with 11 bases spanning the gap. The CDR3 runs 14 residues.

The chain is built from TRBV6-1 and TRBJ2-3; D is unresolved. V shed 7 bases and J shed 1 base, with 6 bases lying between them. CDR1 is MNHNS and CDR2 is SASEGT in the germline V gene. This CDR3 contains 12 residues. CDR3 in DNA: TGTGCCAGCACTAGGGGCACAGATACGCAGTATTTT. Its protein product is CASTRGTDTQYF.

The V gene is TRBV15, the J gene TRBJ1-1; D not resolved. The CDR3 sequence is 14 residues long. In germline, CDR1 is LNHNV, CDR2 YYDKDF (reference sequence). The V gene lost 5 bases and the J gene lost 4 bases, with 14 bases spanning the gap. Written as DNA, the CDR3 is TGTGCCACCAGCTCGCGTTTCTCAAGCACTGAAGCTTTCTTT. Protein: CATSSRFSSTEAFF.

This clone was picked up one time. The chain has TRBV5-1 and TRBJ2-5, with 13 bases fitting TRBD2. J lost 2 bases, V lost 4 bases, and 5 bases had no gene match. Germline CDR1 reads SGHRS; CDR2 reads YFSETQ. The CDR3 contains 16 residues. The CDR3 DNA is TGCGCCAGCAGCCTCCTACTAGCGGGGGGGCAAGAGACCCAGTACTTC. Translated: CASSLLLAGGQETQYF.

This sequence joins TRBV7-2 and TRBJ1-4; D remains unclear. The CDR3 spans 19 residues. Trimming removed 1 base at V and 0 bases at J, with 18 bases between. The V gene's germline CDR1 is SGHTA and CDR2 FQGNSA. The CDR3, as DNA: TGTGCCAGCAGCTTAGTAATCGGCGATGGCGGATCAACTAATGAAAAACTGTTTTTT. Protein product: CASSLVIGDGGSTNEKLFF.

The rearrangement uses TRBV6-4 and TRBJ1-1; D remains unclear. This CDR3 has 13 amino acids. CDR1 MRHNA and CDR2 SNTAGT come from the germline V gene. The V end was cut by 5 bases, the J end by 1 base, with 8 bases between. This chain's CDR3 is CASSRTSNTEAFF. The CDR3 DNA reads as TGTGCCAGCAGTCGGACGTCGAACACTGAAGCTTTCTTT.

This clone showed up just once. V and J are TRBV10-1 and TRBJ1-1; D gene uncertain. CDR3 length equals 13 residues. Trimming stripped 4 bases from V and 3 bases from J, with 9 bases between. The V gene's germline CDR1 is WNHNN and CDR2 SYGVQD (reference sequence). Written as DNA, the CDR3 is TGCGCCAGCAGTGGTCAGCGAGACACTGAAGCTTTCTTT. It specifies CASSGQRDTEAFF.